A selection of T cell receptor beta chains follows, all from one sample in a study of blood T cell repertoires in COVID-19. TCRdb keeps only in-frame clones here, not all; method: immunoSEQ multiplex PCR. Among 160,000 or so clones, 80% were seen once, and the ten largest hold around 7%. The sample consisted of peripheral blood. These receptors were taken from a man between 65 and 79 years old with active or convalescent COVID-19. Both conserved end residues are part of each CDR3. A D gene is named only where the DNA matches it firmly. Not every row has a clone size; where given, it reads once, few, many or a size class.

CDR3 length	clone size	D gene	V gene	J gene	CDR3 protein	CDR3 DNA
13	NA	TRBD1	TRBV12-3/TRBV12-4	TRBJ1-2	CASSATGYYGYTF	TGTGCCAGCAGTGCGACAGGGTACTATGGCTACACCTTC
14	NA	NA	TRBV5-1	TRBJ1-1	CASSPQGVRTEAFF	TGCGCCAGCAGCCCGCAAGGGGTGCGCACTGAAGCTTTCTTT
15	NA	TRBD2	TRBV15	TRBJ2-7	CATSPRGGADYEQYF	TGTGCCACCAGCCCCCGGGGAGGGGCTGATTACGAGCAGTACTTC
14	NA	TRBD2	TRBV5-4	TRBJ2-5	CASSPPGLAETQYF	TGTGCCAGCAGCCCACCGGGACTAGCTGAGACCCAGTACTTC
13	few	TRBD1	TRBV11-2	TRBJ1-1	CASSLAWDREAFF	TGTGCCAGCAGCTTAGCTTGGGACAGGGAGGCTTTCTTT
15	once	TRBD1	TRBV7-8	TRBJ2-5	CASSLFGDRQETQYF	TGTGCCAGCAGCTTATTCGGGGACAGACAAGAGACCCAGTACTTC
14	NA	NA	TRBV19	TRBJ1-3	CASSQQGTGNTIYF	TGTGCCAGTTCACAACAGGGTACTGGAAACACCATATATTTT
18	few	NA	TRBV5-8	TRBJ2-3	CASNLGTGGPSGTDTQYF	TGTGCCAGCAACTTGGGGACGGGGGGCCCCTCTGGCACAGATACGCAGTATTTT
16	NA	NA	TRBV7-8	TRBJ1-5	CASSWGGGARNQPQHF	TGTGCCAGCAGCTGGGGAGGGGGGGCGCGGAATCAGCCCCAGCATTTT
18	once	NA	TRBV4-1	TRBJ2-1	CASSQDFGTDSSYNEQFF	TGCGCCAGCAGCCAAGATTTCGGGACGGACAGCTCCTACAATGAGCAGTTCTTC
14	NA	TRBD1	TRBV7-9	TRBJ1-4	CASSPRQGGEKLFF	TGTGCCAGCAGCCCCCGACAGGGTGGTGAAAAACTGTTTTTT
14	NA	NA	TRBV5-1	TRBJ2-7	CASSRGLSPYEQYF	TGCGCCAGCAGCAGGGGACTCTCTCCCTACGAGCAGTACTTC
15	NA	TRBD2	TRBV6-5	TRBJ2-2	CASRVGLAGVRELFF	TGTGCCAGCAGAGTAGGACTAGCGGGAGTCCGGGAGCTGTTTTTT
15	NA	TRBD1	TRBV11-2	TRBJ2-3	CASSLARWTGGPISF	TGTGCCAGCAGCTTAGCCCGTTGGACAGGCGGCCCTATTTCTTTT
15	NA	NA	TRBV6-5	TRBJ2-1	CASSYSAGTYNEQFF	TGTGCCAGCAGTTACTCGGCGGGGACCTACAATGAGCAGTTCTTC
14	NA	NA	TRBV20-1	TRBJ1-2	CSASRASSAGADTF	TGCAGTGCTAGTCGTGCTTCGTCGGCAGGGGCGGACACCTTC
15	NA	TRBD1	TRBV5-8	TRBJ2-4	CASSTPGQARFIQYF	TGTGCCAGCAGCACACCGGGACAGGCCCGATTCATTCAGTACTTC
15	NA	TRBD1	TRBV10-3	TRBJ1-2	CAISESSTGNYGYTF	TGTGCCATCAGTGAGTCCTCGACAGGGAACTATGGCTACACCTTC
14	NA	NA	TRBV12-5	TRBJ2-5	CASGPDSFQETQYF	TGTGCTAGTGGACCGGACAGCTTCCAAGAGACCCAGTACTTC
15	NA	TRBD1	TRBV5-4	TRBJ1-1	CASSSPGQGNTEAFF	TGTGCCAGCAGCTCGCCGGGACAGGGGAACACTGAAGCTTTCTTT
17	NA	NA	TRBV27	TRBJ2-1	CASSLPRGRGGQNEQFF	TGTGCCAGCAGTTTACCTAGGGGGAGGGGGGGCCAGAATGAGCAGTTCTTC
13	NA	NA	TRBV20-1	TRBJ2-3	CSASSGETDTQYF	TGCAGTGCTAGTTCGGGAGAGACAGATACGCAGTATTTT
15	NA	NA	TRBV5-1	TRBJ1-3	CASSLAPGAGNTIYF	TGCGCCAGCAGCTTGGCGCCCGGGGCTGGAAACACCATATATTTT
12	NA	TRBD2	TRBV6-5	TRBJ2-7	CASRGGLSEQYF	TGTGCCAGCCGCGGGGGGCTAAGCGAGCAGTACTTC
15	NA	NA	TRBV6-6	TRBJ2-7	CASSPGTYAQDEQYF	TGTGCCAGCAGTCCCGGGACTTACGCACAAGACGAGCAGTACTTC
14	NA	TRBD1	TRBV10-3	TRBJ2-1	CAIWGTGDYNEQFF	TGTGCCATCTGGGGGACAGGGGACTACAATGAGCAGTTCTTC
13	once	NA	TRBV25-1	TRBJ1-2	CASSVAGDYGYTF	TGTGCCAGCAGTGTCGCGGGGGACTATGGCTACACCTTC
13	NA	NA	TRBV29-1	TRBJ2-5	CSGLQGGGETQYF	TGCAGCGGGCTACAGGGGGGAGGGGAGACCCAGTACTTC
16	NA	TRBD2	TRBV7-8	TRBJ2-5	CASSSLAGPWGETQYF	TGTGCCAGCAGCTCATTAGCGGGGCCTTGGGGAGAGACCCAGTACTTC
13	NA	TRBD1	TRBV12-3/TRBV12-4	TRBJ2-7	CASSWGQAGEQYF	TGTGCCAGCAGTTGGGGACAGGCGGGCGAGCAGTACTTC
14	NA	NA	TRBV5-4	TRBJ2-5	CASSFLTSGETQYF	TGTGCCAGCAGCTTTTTAACCTCGGGAGAGACCCAGTACTTC
15	NA	TRBD1	TRBV19	TRBJ2-4	CASSSETGGASIQYF	TGTGCCAGTAGTTCAGAGACAGGGGGCGCAAGCATTCAGTACTTC
17	NA	TRBD1	TRBV3-1/TRBV3-2	TRBJ1-4	CASSQDPRQGSNEKLFF	TGTGCCAGCAGCCAAGACCCCCGACAGGGGAGTAATGAAAAACTGTTTTTT
15	NA	TRBD1	TRBV11-2	TRBJ2-2	CASRSPGQGNGELFF	TGTGCCAGCAGATCCCCGGGACAGGGGAACGGGGAGCTGTTTTTT
14	NA	NA	TRBV18	TRBJ2-2	CASSQQGETGELFF	TGTGCCAGCTCACAACAGGGTGAAACCGGGGAGCTGTTTTTT
12	few	NA	TRBV28	TRBJ1-2	CASSYQRGGYTF	TGTGCCAGCAGTTACCAGAGGGGGGGCTACACCTTC
12	NA	NA	TRBV29-1	TRBJ1-2	CSVVKADYGYTF	TGCAGCGTTGTAAAGGCGGACTATGGCTACACCTTC
13	NA	NA	TRBV30	TRBJ2-1	CAWGRGASDEQFF	TGTGCCTGGGGTCGGGGGGCCTCGGATGAGCAGTTCTTC
14	NA	TRBD2	TRBV18	TRBJ2-7	CASSASGRTYEQYF	TGTGCCAGCTCAGCTAGCGGGAGAACCTACGAGCAGTACTTC
12	NA	TRBD2	TRBV6-5	TRBJ2-7	CASSREVGEQYF	TGTGCCAGCAGCCGGGAGGTGGGCGAGCAGTACTTC
14	NA	NA	TRBV7-2	TRBJ2-7	CASSTRTAIYEQYF	TGTGCCAGCAGCACCCGGACAGCCATCTACGAGCAGTACTTC
15	NA	NA	TRBV6-1	TRBJ2-5	CASTNEQGVLETQYF	TGTGCCAGCACCAACGAACAGGGAGTCTTGGAGACCCAGTACTTC
16	NA	TRBD1	TRBV5-1	TRBJ1-6	CASSGGQGGYNSPLHF	TGCGCCAGCAGCGGCGGACAGGGGGGTTATAATTCACCCCTCCACTTT
19	NA	TRBD2	TRBV6-4	TRBJ2-5	CASSDSIRGREGGGETQYF	TGTGCCAGCAGTGACTCCATACGCGGGAGGGAAGGGGGGGGAGAGACCCAGTACTTC
13	NA	NA	TRBV7-9	TRBJ2-7	CASSPELPYEQYF	TGTGCCAGCAGCCCGGAGCTACCCTACGAGCAGTACTTC
16	NA	NA	TRBV5-1	TRBJ1-3	CASALKGQGSGNTIYF	TGCGCCAGCGCCCTGAAGGGCCAGGGTTCAGGAAACACCATATATTTT
17	many	NA	TRBV4-1	TRBJ1-5	CASSPAISQAGNQPQHF	TGCGCCAGCAGCCCAGCTATTAGCCAGGCGGGGAATCAGCCCCAGCATTTT
13	many	NA	TRBV12-3/TRBV12-4	TRBJ2-2	CASRYTGAGELFF	TGTGCCAGCAGGTACACGGGAGCCGGGGAGCTGTTTTTT
16	NA	NA	TRBV21-1	TRBJ2-7	CASSPPSGSSPYEQYF	TGTGCCAGCAGCCCACCTAGCGGGAGTTCCCCCTACGAGCAGTACTTC
15	NA	TRBD1	TRBV18	TRBJ1-2	CASSPRDRVNYGYTF	TGTGCCAGCTCACCGCGGGACAGGGTTAACTATGGCTACACCTTC
13	NA	NA	TRBV19	TRBJ1-2	CASSIYQGDGYTF	TGTGCCAGTAGTATATACCAGGGCGATGGCTACACCTTC
13	NA	NA	TRBV5-4	TRBJ2-1	CASSFNLAGEQFF	TGTGCCAGCAGCTTCAATCTAGCAGGTGAGCAGTTCTTC
15	few	NA	TRBV6-5	TRBJ1-1	CASRSQGWGNTEAFF	TGTGCCAGCAGGTCGCAGGGTTGGGGGAACACTGAAGCTTTCTTT
14	NA	NA	TRBV7-2	TRBJ2-3	CASSLDTRGDTQYF	TGTGCCAGCAGCCTGGACACAAGGGGGGATACGCAGTATTTT
16	NA	NA	TRBV14	TRBJ1-2	CASSPLAAASNYGYTF	TGTGCCAGCAGCCCCTTGGCGGCAGCCTCTAACTATGGCTACACCTTC
13	NA	TRBD2	TRBV2	TRBJ2-1	CASSPSGESEQFF	TGTGCCAGCAGTCCTAGCGGGGAAAGTGAGCAGTTCTTC
16	NA	NA	TRBV3-1/TRBV3-2	TRBJ1-2	CASSQGVHQGNYGYTF	TGTGCCAGCAGCCAAGGGGTACATCAGGGTAACTATGGCTACACCTTC